This entry lists 10 T cell receptor beta chains sequenced from one sample in a study of T cells in Graves' hyperthyroidism and ophthalmopathy. Amplification of TCR beta CDR3 regions used RNA as the template. The primer set for the first-round RT-PCR of the TCR CDR3 was HTBI. TCRdb reprocessed the multiplex PCR reads via MiXCR and lists one record per CDR3 protein. The table shows about 700,000 distinct CDR3 sequences, with over 40% occurring only once. Sequenced: peripheral blood or thyroid tissue (not recorded which). The receptors shown here come from an adult man with Graves' disease, either hyperthyroidism or ophthalmopathy (not recorded which).

The chain links TRBV20-1 to TRBJ2-3, with 11 bases fitting TRBD1. Looked up from germline, CDR1 is DFQATT and CDR2 is SNEGSKA (reference sequence). The J segment lost 4 bases and the V segment lost 6 bases, leaving 6 bases of the junction unmatched. This CDR3 has 14 residues. CDR3 sequence reads: CSASPGQGADTQYF. CDR3 nucleotides: TGCAGTGCCAGTCCGGGACAGGGGGCAGATACGCAGTATTTT.

This clonotype has ten or more counts. The DNA for the CDR3 is TGTGCCACCAGCAGAGATCGGGGCGAGCAGTACTTC. Amino acids: CATSRDRGEQYF. The rearrangement joins TRBV15 to TRBJ2-7; TRBD2 is a possible D gene (5 bases). This CDR3 region has 12 residues. Germline assignment: CDR1 LNHNV and CDR2 YYDKDF (reference sequence). Trimming stripped 0 bases from V and 6 bases from J, with 6 bases between. Using reference TRBV15 and TRBJ2-7 for the parts outside the CDR3, the full variable domain is DAMVIQNPRYQVTQFGKPVTLSCSQTLNHNVMYWYQQKSSQAPKLLFHYYDKDFNNEADTPDNFQSRRPNTSFCFLDIRSPGLGDTAMYLCATSRDRGEQYFGPGTRLTVT.

This clonotype has more than one count but fewer than ten. CDR3: CASSPGQGRGYEQYF. CDR3 sequence (DNA): TGTGCCAGCAGCCCCGGACAGGGTAGAGGCTACGAGCAGTACTTC. The V and J genes are TRBV7-8 and TRBJ2-7; 8 bases line up with TRBD1. CDR3 size: 15 residues. J gave up 3 bases and V 5 bases, and 9 bases lay outside the gene matches. The germline V gene encodes CDR1 SGHVS and CDR2 FQNEAQ.

The chain uses TRBV2 and TRBJ2-7, with 7 bases fitting TRBD1. V was clipped by 3 bases and J by 2 bases; unmatched bases: 4. Germline V CDR1 and CDR2: SNHLY, FYNNEI. The CDR3 is 14 residues long. The CDR3 nucleotides read TGTGCCAGCAGTGAGGGGGACAGTACCTACGAGCAGTACTTC. Amino acid sequence: CASSEGDSTYEQYF.

This clonotype was counted between two and nine times. The chain uses TRBV12-3 or TRBV12-4 and TRBJ1-2; 7 nucleotides match TRBD1. With 1 base clipped from V and 6 bases from J, the junction kept 5 bases outside the gene matches. CDR3 length: 14 amino acids. CDR3 sequence: CASSLGVDRDGYTF. In DNA form, the CDR3 reads TGTGCCAGCAGTTTAGGGGTTGACAGGGATGGCTACACCTTC.

This chain's CDR3 is CASSESRAQHF. CDR3 in DNA: TGTGCCAGCAGTGAATCCCGGGCGCAGCATTTT. The rearrangement joins TRBV2 to TRBJ1-5; D not certain. This CDR3 has 11 amino acids. V was pared by 2 bases and J by 13 bases, with 9 bases between. Looked up from germline, CDR1 is SNHLY and CDR2 is FYNNEI. Full variable domain (outside the CDR3, taken from reference TRBV2 and TRBJ1-5): EPEVTQTPSHQVTQMGQEVILRCVPISNHLYFYWYRQILGQKVEFLVSFYNNEISEKSEIFDDQFSVERPDGSNFTLKIRSTKLEDSAMYFCASSESRAQHFGDGTRLSIL.

J is TRBJ2-3 and V is TRBV7-2; TRBD2 matches 9 bases. The ends lost 5 bases at V and 3 bases at J; junction bases unmatched: 0. CDR1 SGHTA and CDR2 FQGNSA come from the germline V gene. CDR3 length: 13 amino acids. The CDR3 nucleotides read TGTGCCAGCAGCGGACTAGCGACAGATACGCAGTATTTT. Protein product: CASSGLATDTQYF.

The gene calls are TRBV24-1 and TRBJ1-2; D gene uncertain. CDR1 and CDR2 (germline): KGHDR, SFDVKD. Deletions cut 7 bases from V and 4 bases from J, with 12 bases between. The CDR3 runs to 13 residues. CDR3 sequence reads: CATSGVGSYGYTF. The CDR3 DNA sequence: TGTGCCACCAGCGGGGTTGGAAGCTATGGCTACACCTTC.

The rearrangement joins TRBV2 to TRBJ1-6, with TRBD1 matching 7 bases. CDR1 and CDR2 (germline): SNHLY, FYNNEI. The V segment lost 7 bases and the J segment 9 bases; nucleotides outside the gene matches: 9. This CDR3 has 14 residues. The CDR3 loop is CASKIDRVGSPLHF. Written as DNA, the CDR3 is TGTGCCAGCAAGATAGACAGGGTGGGTTCACCCCTCCACTTT.

The V and J genes are TRBV20-1 and TRBJ2-5, with D hard to call. Between the trimmed V and J ends, which lost 0 bases and 4 bases, there was a span of 12 bases. The CDR3 sequence is 14 residues long. Germline loops: CDR1 DFQATT, CDR2 SNEGSKA (reference sequence). CDR3 sequence: CSARDPWEVETQYF. The CDR3 coding sequence is TGCAGTGCTAGAGATCCGTGGGAAGTAGAGACCCAGTACTTC.